One sample yielded the 6 T cell receptor beta chains listed below, sequenced in a study of T cells after somatic rescue of genetic block. Assay: immunoSEQ multiplex PCR; the TCRdb copy retains only in-frame clones and omits some. There are roughly 92,000 clones in the sample; over 80% occur only once, and roughly 1.7% lies in the top ten. Sequenced sample: peripheral blood mononuclear cells (PBMCs). These receptors all stem from a woman aged 18-35 years.

This clone was found a few times. The V gene is TRBV4-1, the J gene TRBJ1-1, with D unresolved. This CDR3 contains 11 residues. Germline-derived CDR1 and CDR2 are MGHRA and YSYEKL. Between the trimmed V and J ends, which lost 6 bases and 0 bases, there was a span of 2 bases. CDR3 amino acids: CASRVNTEAFF. The CDR3 nucleotides read TGCGCCAGCAGGGTGAACACTGAAGCTTTCTTT.

The rearrangement uses TRBV7-2 and TRBJ1-2; D gene unclear. This CDR3 comprises 17 residues. CDR1 and CDR2 (germline): SGHTA, FQGNSA. V was cut by 2 bases and J by 7 bases, with 23 bases left in between. The CDR3 here is CASSLFPRSTTPLGYTF. Written as DNA, the CDR3 is TGTGCCAGCAGCTTATTTCCCAGGAGTACCACGCCTCTTGGCTACACCTTC.

V and J are TRBV7-6 and TRBJ1-5, with 8 bases that match TRBD1. The CDR3 consists of 15 residues. With 5 bases clipped from V and 4 bases from J, the junction kept 7 bases outside the gene matches. Germline CDR1 SGHVS, CDR2 FNYEAQ. The CDR3 here is CASSPGRGLNQPQHF. The CDR3 DNA sequence: TGTGCCAGCAGCCCCGGCAGGGGGCTAAATCAGCCCCAGCATTTT.

This chain connects TRBV6-1 to TRBJ2-2, with D uncertain. Per germline, CDR1 MNHNS and CDR2 SASEGT. This CDR3 spans 14 amino acids. Trimming shortened V by 2 bases and J by 4 bases, and 8 bases separated the two germline ends. CDR3: CASSEFQTTGELFF. In DNA form, the CDR3 reads TGTGCCAGCAGTGAATTTCAAACCACCGGGGAGCTGTTTTTT.

This chain links TRBV5-6 with TRBJ2-7, with a tentative D call TRBD1 (6 bases). The CDR3 spans 13 residues. CDR1 SGHDT and CDR2 YYEEEE come from the germline V gene. Trimming took off 4 bases at V and 2 bases at J, with 10 bases between the two ends. CDR3 sequence (DNA): TGTGCCAGCAGCCAACAGGGTACCTACGAGCAGTACTTC. Protein product: CASSQQGTYEQYF.

The V and J genes are TRBV6-1 and TRBJ2-7, with 7 nucleotides matching TRBD1. V was clipped by 10 bases and J by 7 bases; unmatched bases: 13. The CDR3 runs to 13 residues. Looked up from germline, CDR1 is MNHNS and CDR2 is SASEGT. The CDR3 DNA sequence: TGTGCCACCACCGGGACAGACATGGGTGAGCAGTACTTC. Amino acid sequence: CATTGTDMGEQYF.